The rows below give T cell receptor beta chains drawn from one sample of a study of Ad26.COV2.S vaccination and SARS-CoV-2 variants. The protocol was immunoSEQ multiplex PCR, while the TCRdb copy is restricted to in-frame clones and leaves out a portion. The profile shows hundreds of thousands of clones, 80% to 90% of them singletons. The source was peripheral blood, collected in a trial of Ad26.COV2.S vaccine versus placebo. The receptor source for this set is a person between 18 and 60 years old who received the Ad26.COV2.S COVID-19 vaccine or a placebo. Both conserved end residues are part of each CDR3.

CDR3aa: CASSEGLGGLEQYF
j_gene: TRBJ2-7
v_gene: TRBV10-2

CDR3aa: CASSLSGFGSPLHF
j_gene: TRBJ1-6
v_gene: TRBV11-3

CDR3aa: CASSESPPRGYTF
j_gene: TRBJ1-2
v_gene: TRBV2

CDR3aa: CASSLEGGEQYF
j_gene: TRBJ2-7
v_gene: TRBV7-7

CDR3aa: CASSPRQMNTGELFF
j_gene: TRBJ2-2
v_gene: TRBV7-6

CDR3aa: CASSTSLWDRRPRGEQYF
j_gene: TRBJ2-7
v_gene: TRBV7-9

CDR3aa: CASNQGIGTEAFF
j_gene: TRBJ1-1
v_gene: TRBV4-2

CDR3aa: CASSYSRLGDKNIQYF
j_gene: TRBJ2-4
v_gene: TRBV6-2/TRBV6-3

CDR3aa: CASSKGLNTGELFF
j_gene: TRBJ2-2
v_gene: TRBV21-1

CDR3aa: CASSLGGLKGQFF
j_gene: TRBJ2-1
v_gene: TRBV11-3

CDR3aa: CASSARGNDYGYTF
j_gene: TRBJ1-2
v_gene: TRBV11-3

CDR3aa: CASSFQWLNEQFF
j_gene: TRBJ2-1
v_gene: TRBV7-9

CDR3aa: CATSDPKRGRQADTQYF
j_gene: TRBJ2-3
v_gene: TRBV24-1

CDR3aa: CASSYPSYEQYF
j_gene: TRBJ2-7
v_gene: TRBV6-2/TRBV6-3

CDR3aa: CASSHSGTAAYEQYF
j_gene: TRBJ2-7
v_gene: TRBV11-3

CDR3aa: CATSDSGGPYGYTF
j_gene: TRBJ1-2
v_gene: TRBV24-1

CDR3aa: CASSNEWGDYGYTF
j_gene: TRBJ1-2
v_gene: TRBV19

CDR3aa: CASSRGLAGAGGELFF
j_gene: TRBJ2-2
v_gene: TRBV6-2/TRBV6-3

CDR3aa: CASSLRGDNQPQHF
j_gene: TRBJ1-5
v_gene: TRBV5-8

CDR3aa: CASNPGANVLTF
j_gene: TRBJ2-6
v_gene: TRBV19

CDR3aa: CASSHDPTVNEAFF
j_gene: TRBJ1-1
v_gene: TRBV3-1/TRBV3-2

CDR3aa: CASSSFPGTFYEQYF
j_gene: TRBJ2-7
v_gene: TRBV7-2

CDR3aa: CASSPRRGGTDTQYF
j_gene: TRBJ2-3
v_gene: TRBV5-4

CDR3aa: CASSLGLAGGLDTQYF
j_gene: TRBJ2-3
v_gene: TRBV7-9

CDR3aa: CASRTGGDEQYF
j_gene: TRBJ2-7
v_gene: TRBV2

CDR3aa: CASSFAHTTDTQYF
j_gene: TRBJ2-3
v_gene: TRBV27

CDR3aa: CSALTGALPGAQHF
j_gene: TRBJ1-5
v_gene: TRBV29-1

CDR3aa: CASKSLGTGAYEQYF
j_gene: TRBJ2-7
v_gene: TRBV6-5

CDR3aa: CASSTGQGVTNYGYTF
j_gene: TRBJ1-2
v_gene: TRBV19

CDR3aa: CSATPYNEQFF
j_gene: TRBJ2-1
v_gene: TRBV20-1

CDR3aa: CASSYSTPGLNYGYTF
j_gene: TRBJ1-2
v_gene: TRBV6-5

CDR3aa: CATPGISSGNTIYF
j_gene: TRBJ1-3
v_gene: TRBV24-1

CDR3aa: CASSLGTNYEQYF
j_gene: TRBJ2-7
v_gene: TRBV5-1

CDR3aa: CASSEAEGGWAEAFF
j_gene: TRBJ1-1
v_gene: TRBV2

CDR3aa: CASSLRQGATYEQYF
j_gene: TRBJ2-7
v_gene: TRBV7-6

CDR3aa: CASSQDMGWGSTGELFF
j_gene: TRBJ2-2
v_gene: TRBV4-1

CDR3aa: CSAGYEQFF
j_gene: TRBJ2-1
v_gene: TRBV29-1

CDR3aa: CASKVDTINYGYTF
j_gene: TRBJ1-2
v_gene: TRBV2

CDR3aa: CASSVLAELSTDTQYF
j_gene: TRBJ2-3
v_gene: TRBV5-1

CDR3aa: CATSRVNSLSGANVLTF
j_gene: TRBJ2-6
v_gene: TRBV15

CDR3aa: CASKGFRVSDYGYTF
j_gene: TRBJ1-2
v_gene: TRBV6-5

CDR3aa: CASSGPRSGGTSAYNEQFF
j_gene: TRBJ2-1
v_gene: TRBV2

CDR3aa: CASSTGGYEQYF
j_gene: TRBJ2-7
v_gene: TRBV6-5

CDR3aa: CSDLDSRSFYGYTF
j_gene: TRBJ1-2
v_gene: TRBV29-1

CDR3aa: CASSPEETQYF
j_gene: TRBJ2-5
v_gene: TRBV18

CDR3aa: CASSLGAGTSYEQYF
j_gene: TRBJ2-7
v_gene: TRBV7-9

CDR3aa: CASIDLVDTEAFF
j_gene: TRBJ1-1
v_gene: TRBV6-6

CDR3aa: CASSLTGKDGYTF
j_gene: TRBJ1-2
v_gene: TRBV7-9

CDR3aa: CASTSGQPQHF
j_gene: TRBJ1-5
v_gene: TRBV6-6

CDR3aa: CATSRDPNYGYTF
j_gene: TRBJ1-2
v_gene: TRBV15

CDR3aa: CASGTYEQYF
j_gene: TRBJ2-7
v_gene: TRBV2

CDR3aa: CASNPYGTGLDQPQHF
j_gene: TRBJ1-5
v_gene: TRBV27

CDR3aa: CATSDQAGTGRETQYF
j_gene: TRBJ2-5
v_gene: TRBV24-1

CDR3aa: CASSESLNYGYTF
j_gene: TRBJ1-2
v_gene: TRBV12-3/TRBV12-4

CDR3aa: CASSPRGGAEYQETQYF
j_gene: TRBJ2-5
v_gene: TRBV18